This is a list of T cell receptor beta chains from one sample in a study of Graves' ophthalmopathy and Graves' hyperthyroidism. MiXCR, applied by TCRdb to the multiplex PCR reads, yields one record per CDR3 protein. Of roughly 160,000 distinct CDR3 sequences in the sample, 35% to 45% were seen once. Sequencing input: peripheral blood. The receptors originated from a man younger than 40 with Graves' ophthalmopathy. CDR3s include the opening cysteine and the closing phenylalanine or tryptophan. The D gene is left open where the match is weak. Not all rows give a size; the values are once, few, many and, for expanded clones, a class.

V gene: TRBV28; clone size: .; J gene: TRBJ2-7; D gene: TRBD1; CDR3 DNA: TGTGCCAGCAGCCGTCAGGGACAGCCAACCTACGAGCAGTACTTC; CDR3 protein: CASSRQGQPTYEQYF
V gene: TRBV7-2; clone size: many; J gene: TRBJ1-2; D gene: TRBD1; CDR3 DNA: TGTGCCAGCAGCGGACAGGGACCTAACTATGGCTACACCTTC; CDR3 protein: CASSGQGPNYGYTF
V gene: TRBV28; clone size: many; J gene: TRBJ1-1; D gene: .; CDR3 DNA: TGTGCCAGCAGGACGACAGGCCCGGTGGGGAACACTGAAGCTTTCTTT; CDR3 protein: CASRTTGPVGNTEAFF
V gene: TRBV2; clone size: few; J gene: TRBJ2-5; D gene: .; CDR3 DNA: TGTGCCAGCAGCGAGGGTTTGTTCTACCAAGAGACCCAGTACTTC; CDR3 protein: CASSEGLFYQETQYF
V gene: TRBV12-3/TRBV12-4; clone size: many; J gene: TRBJ2-7; D gene: TRBD1; CDR3 DNA: TGTGCCAGCAGTTTAATACAGGGGTCCTACGAGCAGTACTTC; CDR3 protein: CASSLIQGSYEQYF
V gene: TRBV20-1; clone size: many; J gene: TRBJ2-2; D gene: TRBD1; CDR3 DNA: TGCAGTGCTAGAGGAACGACAGGGAAGAGCACCGGGGAGCTGTTTTTT; CDR3 protein: CSARGTTGKSTGELFF
V gene: TRBV28; clone size: .; J gene: TRBJ2-2; D gene: .; CDR3 DNA: TGTGCCAGCAGCCCTGACTTCACCGGGGAGCTGTTTTTT; CDR3 protein: CASSPDFTGELFF
V gene: TRBV6-2/TRBV6-3; clone size: .; J gene: TRBJ1-2; D gene: .; CDR3 DNA: TGTGCCAGCAGTCTAGAGACGACCCGACAGGAACTAAACTATGGCTACACCTTC; CDR3 protein: CASSLETTRQELNYGYTF
V gene: TRBV4-3; clone size: many; J gene: TRBJ1-5; D gene: .; CDR3 DNA: TGCGCCAGCAGCCCTTACCTTCGGGGAACCGATAGCAATCAGCCCCAGCATTTT; CDR3 protein: CASSPYLRGTDSNQPQHF
V gene: TRBV12-3/TRBV12-4; clone size: many; J gene: TRBJ2-2; D gene: .; CDR3 DNA: TGTGCCAGCAGCCAGGGGTCCGGCGGGGAGCTGTTTTTT; CDR3 protein: CASSQGSGGELFF
V gene: TRBV12-3/TRBV12-4; clone size: .; J gene: TRBJ2-5; D gene: TRBD1; CDR3 DNA: TGTGCCAGCATTTATACAGGGGGCGCAGAGACCCAGTACTTC; CDR3 protein: CASIYTGGAETQYF
V gene: TRBV6-4; clone size: .; J gene: TRBJ2-7; D gene: TRBD2; CDR3 DNA: TGTGCCAGCAGTGATCGTAGTGGCGGGAGACCCTACGAGCAGTACTTC; CDR3 protein: CASSDRSGGRPYEQYF
V gene: TRBV6-5; clone size: many; J gene: TRBJ2-7; D gene: TRBD1; CDR3 DNA: TGTGCCAGCAGTTACCGGACAGGAACCTACGAGCAGTACTTC; CDR3 protein: CASSYRTGTYEQYF
V gene: TRBV6-6; clone size: many; J gene: TRBJ2-2; D gene: TRBD2; CDR3 DNA: TGTGCCAGCTCCCCCGGCGACAGGGGGACTAGCGGCAACACCGGGGAGCTGTTTTTT; CDR3 protein: CASSPGDRGTSGNTGELFF
V gene: TRBV27; clone size: many; J gene: TRBJ1-2; D gene: .; CDR3 DNA: TGTGCCAGCAGTTCCCTCCGGGGGGGGGGTAACTATGGCTACACCTTC; CDR3 protein: CASSSLRGGGNYGYTF
V gene: TRBV25-1; clone size: many; J gene: TRBJ1-1; D gene: TRBD1; CDR3 DNA: TGTGCCAGCAGTGCAAATTTGCACAGGGGGCGCAAGAACACTGAAGCTTTCTTT; CDR3 protein: CASSANLHRGRKNTEAFF
V gene: TRBV6-5; clone size: many; J gene: TRBJ1-2; D gene: TRBD1; CDR3 DNA: TGTGCCAGCAGACCACCCCCGGGACAGGGAGACTATGGCTACACCTTC; CDR3 protein: CASRPPPGQGDYGYTF
V gene: TRBV6-5; clone size: few; J gene: TRBJ2-5; D gene: .; CDR3 DNA: TGTGCCAGCAGTTCCGGGCCCACGGAGACCCAGTACTTC; CDR3 protein: CASSSGPTETQYF
V gene: TRBV28; clone size: many; J gene: TRBJ1-6; D gene: .; CDR3 DNA: TGTGCCAGCAGTCGATCCGAAGGCCTCCGTGATAATTCACCCCTCCACTTT; CDR3 protein: CASSRSEGLRDNSPLHF
V gene: TRBV4-1; clone size: many; J gene: TRBJ2-5; D gene: TRBD2; CDR3 DNA: TGCGCCAGCAGCCAACAAACTAGCGGGATTTTCGAGACCCAGTACTTC; CDR3 protein: CASSQQTSGIFETQYF
V gene: TRBV11-2; clone size: many; J gene: TRBJ2-5; D gene: .; CDR3 DNA: TGTGCCAGCAGCCTAAACAGGGGAGGAGAGACCCAGTACTTC; CDR3 protein: CASSLNRGGETQYF
V gene: TRBV6-5; clone size: .; J gene: TRBJ2-5; D gene: .; CDR3 DNA: TGTGCCAGCAGTTACTCGGGCCTGGGGAAAGAGACCCAGTACTTC; CDR3 protein: CASSYSGLGKETQYF
V gene: TRBV5-1; clone size: many; J gene: TRBJ2-7; D gene: .; CDR3 DNA: TGCGCCAGCAGCTTGGCTCCCCAGGGCGAGCAGTACTTC; CDR3 protein: CASSLAPQGEQYF
V gene: TRBV4-1; clone size: .; J gene: TRBJ1-3; D gene: TRBD1; CDR3 DNA: TGCGCCAGCAGCCAGGCGACAGGGAGAGGCTCTGGAAACACCATATATTTT; CDR3 protein: CASSQATGRGSGNTIYF
V gene: TRBV15; clone size: .; J gene: TRBJ1-5; D gene: .; CDR3 DNA: TGTGCCACCAGCAGAGATTGGGGCAGGGATAGCAATCAGCCCCAGCATTTT; CDR3 protein: CATSRDWGRDSNQPQHF
V gene: TRBV28; clone size: many; J gene: TRBJ2-7; D gene: TRBD2; CDR3 DNA: TGTGCCAGCAGTTTCGTGGGGGGAGTCCGGGACTATTCCTCCTACGAGCAGTACTTC; CDR3 protein: CASSFVGGVRDYSSYEQYF
V gene: TRBV30; clone size: many; J gene: TRBJ1-1; D gene: .; CDR3 DNA: TGTGCCTGGAGTTTGTGGGGCCCGAACACTGCAGCTTTCTTT; CDR3 protein: CAWSLWGPNTAAFF
V gene: TRBV9; clone size: .; J gene: TRBJ2-7; D gene: TRBD1; CDR3 DNA: TGTGCCAGCAGCGTCGGGGGACAGGAACACTACGAGCAGTACTTC; CDR3 protein: CASSVGGQEHYEQYF
V gene: TRBV7-8; clone size: many; J gene: TRBJ1-5; D gene: .; CDR3 DNA: TGTGCCAGCAGCCGCCAACAGCGCCAGCCCCAGCATTTT; CDR3 protein: CASSRQQRQPQHF
V gene: TRBV28; clone size: .; J gene: TRBJ2-5; D gene: .; CDR3 DNA: TGTGCCAGCGGGCCTGCGGGCAAGTACTTC; CDR3 protein: CASGPAGKYF
V gene: TRBV7-9; clone size: many; J gene: TRBJ2-7; D gene: TRBD1; CDR3 DNA: TGTGCCAGCAGCTTCCCTCAGACAGGGCGGGACGAGCAGTACTTC; CDR3 protein: CASSFPQTGRDEQYF
V gene: TRBV28; clone size: many; J gene: TRBJ1-1; D gene: .; CDR3 DNA: TGTGCCAGCAGTTCCCCCCCTCGTGGTACACATGCTTTCTTT; CDR3 protein: CASSSPPRGTHAFF
V gene: TRBV28; clone size: .; J gene: TRBJ2-4; D gene: TRBD2; CDR3 DNA: TGTGCCAGCAGTTTAGTGAGCGGGGGATCCAAAAACATTCAGTACTTC; CDR3 protein: CASSLVSGGSKNIQYF
V gene: TRBV6-1; clone size: .; J gene: TRBJ2-5; D gene: .; CDR3 DNA: TGTGCCAGCAATCCCGACGGGGCCGCTTTTCGGGAGACCCAGTACTTC; CDR3 protein: CASNPDGAAFRETQYF
V gene: TRBV12-3/TRBV12-4; clone size: .; J gene: TRBJ2-2; D gene: .; CDR3 DNA: TGTGCCACCAGCTCGCCCCTAAACACCGGGGAGCTGTTTTTT; CDR3 protein: CATSSPLNTGELFF
V gene: TRBV5-1; clone size: many; J gene: TRBJ2-2; D gene: .; CDR3 DNA: TGCGCCAGCAGCTTAACAGGGTCCGGGGAGCTGTTTTTT; CDR3 protein: CASSLTGSGELFF
V gene: TRBV6-1; clone size: .; J gene: TRBJ1-5; D gene: .; CDR3 DNA: TGTGCCAGCAGTACCCTGGATCAGCCCCAGCATTTT; CDR3 protein: CASSTLDQPQHF
V gene: TRBV12-3/TRBV12-4; clone size: many; J gene: TRBJ1-5; D gene: .; CDR3 DNA: TGTGCCAGCAGTTCGACAGGTTCTACGCCCCAGCATTTT; CDR3 protein: CASSSTGSTPQHF
V gene: TRBV24-1; clone size: many; J gene: TRBJ2-7; D gene: .; CDR3 DNA: TGTGCCACCAGTGTAGAGTTCCACGAGCAGTACTTC; CDR3 protein: CATSVEFHEQYF
V gene: TRBV28; clone size: .; J gene: TRBJ2-7; D gene: TRBD2; CDR3 DNA: TGTGCCAGCAGTTTATTTTCGCTAGCGGAAGCCTACGAGCAGTACTTC; CDR3 protein: CASSLFSLAEAYEQYF
V gene: TRBV29-1; clone size: many; J gene: TRBJ1-1; D gene: TRBD1; CDR3 DNA: TGCAGCGTCGGGGGACAGGGCGTCACTGAAGCTTTCTTT; CDR3 protein: CSVGGQGVTEAFF
V gene: TRBV20-1; clone size: many; J gene: TRBJ1-1; D gene: TRBD1; CDR3 DNA: TGCAGTGCTAGGGGGAGACAGGGGGCTCTTGGGACTGAAGCTTTCTTT; CDR3 protein: CSARGRQGALGTEAFF
V gene: TRBV7-2; clone size: few; J gene: TRBJ2-7; D gene: .; CDR3 DNA: TGTGCCAGCAGCCTGGGATATTACGAGCAGTACTTC; CDR3 protein: CASSLGYYEQYF
V gene: TRBV6-5; clone size: .; J gene: TRBJ2-7; D gene: .; CDR3 DNA: TGTGCCAGCAGTTACGCTTTTACATGGGCGGGCGACTACGAGCAGTACTTC; CDR3 protein: CASSYAFTWAGDYEQYF
V gene: TRBV6-1; clone size: .; J gene: TRBJ1-1; D gene: .; CDR3 DNA: TGTGCCAGCAGTGAAGCACCGGGGGTCAGGACTGAAGCTTTCTTT; CDR3 protein: CASSEAPGVRTEAFF
V gene: TRBV5-1; clone size: many; J gene: TRBJ2-2; D gene: .; CDR3 DNA: TGCGCCGGGAGAGAGGGGAACACCGGGGAGCTGTTTTTT; CDR3 protein: CAGREGNTGELFF
V gene: TRBV28; clone size: many; J gene: TRBJ1-2; D gene: .; CDR3 DNA: TGTGCCAGCACCAATTATATCCCGCCCCAAAGGCCCTATGGCTACACCTTC; CDR3 protein: CASTNYIPPQRPYGYTF
V gene: TRBV20-1; clone size: many; J gene: TRBJ1-5; D gene: .; CDR3 DNA: TGCAGTGCTAGTGTGGGGGCTCCCAATCAGCCCCAGCATTTT; CDR3 protein: CSASVGAPNQPQHF
V gene: TRBV12-3/TRBV12-4; clone size: many; J gene: TRBJ1-1; D gene: .; CDR3 DNA: TGTGCCAGCACGTCCAGGGGGAACACTGAAGCTTTCTTT; CDR3 protein: CASTSRGNTEAFF
V gene: TRBV7-6; clone size: few; J gene: TRBJ2-7; D gene: .; CDR3 DNA: TGTGCCAGCAGCTCTGTGTTCGGGTACGAGCAGTACTTC; CDR3 protein: CASSSVFGYEQYF
V gene: TRBV28; clone size: many; J gene: TRBJ2-5; D gene: .; CDR3 DNA: TGTGCCAGGCTAGTAGCCCAAGAGACCCAGTACTTC; CDR3 protein: CARLVAQETQYF
V gene: TRBV18; clone size: many; J gene: TRBJ2-7; D gene: TRBD2; CDR3 DNA: TGTGCCAGCTTAACAGGCGGGGGCGAGCAGTACTTC; CDR3 protein: CASLTGGGEQYF
V gene: TRBV6-5; clone size: .; J gene: TRBJ1-2; D gene: .; CDR3 DNA: TGTGCCAGCAGCTCCTCGTCAGGGACTTTAACGGGCTATGGCTACACCTTC; CDR3 protein: CASSSSSGTLTGYGYTF
V gene: TRBV29-1; clone size: .; J gene: TRBJ2-5; D gene: .; CDR3 DNA: TGCAGCGTCCCGGGGGTCTGGGAGACCCAGTACTTC; CDR3 protein: CSVPGVWETQYF
V gene: TRBV6-2/TRBV6-3; clone size: .; J gene: TRBJ2-2; D gene: TRBD2; CDR3 DNA: TGTGCCAGCAAGCTAGCGGGAGCCGGGGAGCTGTTTTTT; CDR3 protein: CASKLAGAGELFF